These 7 T cell receptor beta chains originate from one sample sequenced in a study of OX40 agonist ivuxolimab in advanced cancers. The library was produced with the immunoSEQ multiplex PCR assay. TCRdb stores this immuneACCESS table with in-frame sequences only. Part of the clones is absent; in the studies checked, under half of the shortfall reflects unresolved V genes, and no reason is known for the rest. Across this sample there are fewer than 65,000 clones, with approximately 87% seen only once. The ten biggest clones cover 4.8% of the sample. The material sequenced was CD4+ or CD8+ T cells sorted from blood, taken in a trial of the OX40 agonist ivuxolimab. The receptors derive from an adult with an advanced solid tumor such as melanoma, head and neck, liver or kidney cancer.

The rearrangement links TRBV6-1 to TRBJ1-2; D might be TRBD1 (5 bases). This CDR3 region has 13 residues. In germline, CDR1 is MNHNS, CDR2 SASEGT. The V end lost 0 bases, the J end lost 7 bases, and 9 bases lay between the germline ends. The DNA of the CDR3 is TGTGCCAGCAGTGAAGCAGGGGCCGGTGGCTACACCTTC. Its protein product is CASSEAGAGGYTF.

The rearrangement links TRBV9 to TRBJ2-2, with 7 bases that match TRBD1. The CDR3 contains 16 residues. Germline V gene data show CDR1 as SGDLS and CDR2 as YYNGEE. V trimming: 2 bases; J trimming: 5 bases; junction bases outside the gene matches: 9. DNA of the CDR3: TGTGCCAGCAGCGTGGATAGGGGGCTCGAAACCGGGGAGCTGTTTTTT. Protein sequence: CASSVDRGLETGELFF. Looking up the rest from reference TRBV9 and TRBJ2-2 gives the full variable domain: DSGVTQTPKHLITATGQRVTLRCSPRSGDLSVYWYQQSLDQGLQFLIQYYNGEERAKGNILERFSAQQFPDLHSELNLSSLELGDSALYFCASSVDRGLETGELFFGEGSRLTVL.

Comments on this clone: Possible read error: a much larger clone is one base away. V usage is TRBV7-6 and J usage is TRBJ2-5; D is unclear. Germline V gene data show CDR1 as SGHVS and CDR2 as FNYEAQ. V dropped 2 bases and J dropped 1 base, with 2 bases sitting between them. CDR3 length equals 12 residues. The DNA of the CDR3 is TGTGCCAGCAGCTTAACCCAAGAGACCCAGTACTTC. Translation: CASSLTQETQYF.

V gene TRBV19 combines with J gene TRBJ2-3; tentatively, D is TRBD1 (5 bases). Trimming pared 5 bases from V and 8 bases from J, leaving 20 bases between. CDR1 LNHDA and CDR2 SQIVND come from the germline V gene (reference sequence). The CDR3 length is 15 residues. CDR3 protein: CASSERTSLLGTQYF. DNA of the CDR3: TGTGCCAGTAGTGAGAGGACAAGCTTATTAGGTACGCAGTATTTT.

J is TRBJ1-3 and V is TRBV28; D not certain. Germline V gene lookup returns CDR1 MDHEN and CDR2 SYDVKM. V was pared by 6 bases and J by 0 bases, with 12 bases between. The CDR3 spans 15 residues. The CDR3 reads CASRSGQNSGNTIYF. The DNA for the CDR3 is TGTGCCAGCAGGAGTGGGCAGAACTCTGGAAACACCATATATTTT.

V gene TRBV29-1 combines with J gene TRBJ2-5, with a weak D call TRBD1 (7 bases). Looked up from germline, CDR1 is SQVTM and CDR2 is ANQGSEA. The CDR3 sequence is 14 residues long. V lost 5 bases and J lost 4, with 17 bases in between. The CDR3 DNA reads as TGCAGCGTTACAGGGGCCCTCGGGGGAGAGACCCAGTACTTC. It specifies CSVTGALGGETQYF.

This chain uses TRBV2 with TRBJ1-1; no clear D. Germline CDR1 reads SNHLY; CDR2 reads FYNNEI. The CDR3 is 13 amino acids. V gave up 5 bases and J gave up 5 bases, with 12 bases separating them. CDR3 DNA: TGTGCCAGCAGTATGGGCCAAGGGACTGAAGCTTTCTTT. This codes for CASSMGQGTEAFF.